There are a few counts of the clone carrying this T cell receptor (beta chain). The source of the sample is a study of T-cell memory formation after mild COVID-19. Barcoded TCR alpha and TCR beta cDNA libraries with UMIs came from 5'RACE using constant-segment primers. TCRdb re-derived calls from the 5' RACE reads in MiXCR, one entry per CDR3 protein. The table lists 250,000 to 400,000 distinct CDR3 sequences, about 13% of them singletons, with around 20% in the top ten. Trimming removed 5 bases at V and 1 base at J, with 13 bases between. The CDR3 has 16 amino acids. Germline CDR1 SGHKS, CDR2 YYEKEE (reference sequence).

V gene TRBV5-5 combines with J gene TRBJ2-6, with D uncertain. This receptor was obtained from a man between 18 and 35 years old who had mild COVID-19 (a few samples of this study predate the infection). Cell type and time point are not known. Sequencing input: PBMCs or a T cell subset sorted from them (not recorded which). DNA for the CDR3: TGTGCCAGCAGTCTGATATGGAAATCTGGGGCCAACGTCCTGACTTTC. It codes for CASSLIWKSGANVLTF.